This T cell receptor (beta chain) appears in the sequencing data of a study of blood T cell repertoires in COVID-19. Overall study context: T cells, B-cell-depleted T cells, or PBMCs supplied cDNA or gDNA.

Trimming removed 3 bases at V and 3 bases at J, with 7 bases between. This CDR3 is built from 13 residues. CDR1 and CDR2 (germline): KGHSH, LQKENI. Profiled with immunoSEQ multiplex PCR; TCRdb holds only in-frame clones, not every one. The profile covers about 28,000 clones, with more than 85% appearing a single time and around 0.83% taken by the ten largest. Enrolled during active infection, Seattle patients were then followed longitudinally. This TCR was recovered from a woman in her seventies with COVID-19, enrolled during active disease. Sequencing was done on a sample of peripheral blood. The J gene is TRBJ2-3, the V gene TRBV18, with a weak D call TRBD1 (5 bases). CDR3 in DNA: TGTGCCAGCTCACCGCGACAGACAGATACGCAGTATTTT. Amino acid sequence: CASSPRQTDTQYF.